Each of the 2 T cell receptor beta chains below was sequenced from the same sample in a study of T cell repertoires in cytomegalovirus infection. TCRdb itself ran the reads through MiXCR, one entry per CDR3 protein. The table lists 570,000 or so distinct CDR3 sequences, about 39% of them singletons. These receptors have no known antigen. The sequencing used cultured PBMCs, collected from culture after CMV antigen stimulation. The receptors originated from a human donor in good health (CMV status not recorded). Some clones in this sample may be carry-over from other donors' samples.

This clonotype showed up just a few times. This sequence joins TRBV6-6 and TRBJ2-1; TRBD1 matches 7 bases. This CDR3 region has 16 residues. V was clipped by 5 bases and J by 6 bases; unmatched bases: 13. Per germline, CDR1 MNHNY and CDR2 SVGAGI (reference sequence). CDR3 bases: TGTGCCAGCAGTCCCTACCTCGACAGGGTTCTCAATGAGCAGTTCTTC. It specifies CASSPYLDRVLNEQFF.

This clonotype showed up just a few times. J is TRBJ2-5 and V is TRBV11-2; D may be TRBD2 (6 bases). The CDR3 consists of 14 residues. Germline loops: CDR1 SGHAT, CDR2 FQNNGV. Trimming left V 2 bases short and J 4 bases short, with 11 bases between. CDR3: CASSLREAGETQYF. The CDR3 nucleotides read TGTGCCAGCAGCTTACGGGAAGCGGGAGAGACCCAGTACTTC.